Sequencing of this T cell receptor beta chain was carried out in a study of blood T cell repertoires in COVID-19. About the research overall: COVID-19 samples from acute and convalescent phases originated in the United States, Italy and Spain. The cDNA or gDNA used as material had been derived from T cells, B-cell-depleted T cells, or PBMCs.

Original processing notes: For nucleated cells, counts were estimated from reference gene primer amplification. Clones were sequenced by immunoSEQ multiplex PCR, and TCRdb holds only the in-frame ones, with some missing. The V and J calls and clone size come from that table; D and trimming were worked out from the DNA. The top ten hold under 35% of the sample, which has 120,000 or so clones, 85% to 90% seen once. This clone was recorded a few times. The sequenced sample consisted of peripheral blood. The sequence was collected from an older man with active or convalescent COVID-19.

The CDR3 DNA follows: TGTGCCAGTAGTACCTCCCCCGGGGGAGGGGGGTACAATCAGCCCCAGCATTTT. The encoded protein is CASSTSPGGGGYNQPQHF. V usage is TRBV19 and J usage is TRBJ1-5, with D perhaps matching TRBD1 (6 bases). In germline, CDR1 is LNHDA, CDR2 SQIVND (reference sequence). The CDR3 sequence is 18 residues long. V lost 4 bases, J lost 3 bases, and 22 bases lay in between.